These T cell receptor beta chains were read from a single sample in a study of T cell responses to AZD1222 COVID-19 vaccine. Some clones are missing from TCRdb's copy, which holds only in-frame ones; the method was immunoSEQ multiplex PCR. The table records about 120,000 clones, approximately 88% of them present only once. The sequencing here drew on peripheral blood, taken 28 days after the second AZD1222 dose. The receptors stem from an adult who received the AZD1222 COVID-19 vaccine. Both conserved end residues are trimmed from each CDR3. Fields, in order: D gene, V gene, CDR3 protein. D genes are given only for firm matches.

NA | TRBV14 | ASSQGQANTEAF
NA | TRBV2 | ASGQSSTLIGAF
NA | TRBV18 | ASSPPGQGGNQPQH
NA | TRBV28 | ASRDARGYQPQH
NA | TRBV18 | ASSPGESDTQY
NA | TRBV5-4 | ASSRANEQF
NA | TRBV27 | ASSWTVNTEAF
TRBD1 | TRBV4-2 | ASTPEGTGITGELF
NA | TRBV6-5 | ASRTTANTEAF
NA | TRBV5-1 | ASSLAPDSSYEQY
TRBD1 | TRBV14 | ASSPTGGFYGYT
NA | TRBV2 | ASSEAGSHLHGYT
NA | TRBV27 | ASSFRTGAGEQY
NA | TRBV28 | ASSLTGTGYGYT
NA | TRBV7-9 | ASSPSSPDTQY
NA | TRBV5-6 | ASSMTRGAFTDTQY
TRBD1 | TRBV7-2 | ASSLPTRQGGYT